One and the same sample provided the 22 T cell receptor beta chains below, sequenced in a study of shared clonotypes between healthy human individuals. The data were produced by immunoSEQ multiplex PCR, yet TCRdb's version contains in-frame clones alone and is incomplete. The sample shows about 100,000 clones, roughly 70% of them seen only once. The sequenced sample consisted of memory CD8+ T cells sorted from blood. The subset is: CD45RO+ cells pooled with CCR7-negative TemRA cells. These receptors were obtained from a woman aged 30 to 39 in good health.

This clone was counted between two and nine times. CDR3 residues: CASSVLLNTGELFF. The CDR3 nucleotides read TGTGCCAGCAGCGTTTTGTTGAACACCGGGGAGCTGTTTTTT. This chain joins TRBV9 and TRBJ2-2; D not certain. V was trimmed by 2 bases and J by 1 base, leaving 6 bases between them. CDR1 and CDR2 (germline): SGDLS, YYNGEE. The CDR3 sequence is 14 residues long.

J is TRBJ1-2 and V is TRBV5-6; D gene uncertain. The ends were cut back, 0 bases at V and 0 bases at J, with 6 bases in the middle. CDR1 is SGHDT and CDR2 is YYEEEE in the germline V gene. This CDR3 spans 14 amino acids. The CDR3 sequence is CASSLGLSNYGYTF. CDR3 DNA sequence: TGTGCCAGCAGCTTGGGACTTTCTAACTATGGCTACACCTTC.

This rearrangement joins TRBV6-5 to TRBJ2-7; 8 bases are shared with TRBD1. J was trimmed by 2 bases and V by 6 bases; bases with no gene match: 9. Looked up from germline, CDR1 is MNHEY and CDR2 is SVGAGI. The CDR3 contains 15 residues. The chain's CDR3 is CASRTTGADAYEQYF. In DNA, the CDR3 is TGTGCCAGCAGAACGACAGGGGCCGACGCCTACGAGCAGTACTTC.

The rearrangement joins TRBV11-2 to TRBJ1-2, with 9 nucleotides matching TRBD1. V gave up 4 bases and J gave up 4 bases; unmatched junction bases: 1. Germline CDR1 SGHAT, CDR2 FQNNGV. The CDR3 is 13 amino acids. The CDR3 coding sequence is TGTGCCAGCAGCTCACAGGGGGCCTATGGCTACACCTTC. As protein: CASSSQGAYGYTF.

The chain carries TRBV7-9 and TRBJ1-2; 7 bases line up with TRBD1. Germline assignment: CDR1 SEHNR and CDR2 FQNEAQ (reference sequence). This CDR3 has 12 residues. With 5 bases clipped from V and 5 bases from J, the junction kept 2 bases outside the gene matches. The CDR3 loop is CASSGTEYGYTF. As DNA, the CDR3 is TGTGCCAGCAGCGGGACAGAGTATGGCTACACCTTC.

The chain uses TRBV7-9 and TRBJ1-5, with 7 bases that match TRBD1. V was pared by 5 bases and J by 5 bases, with 3 bases of the junction left unmatched. The CDR3 totals 13 residues. Germline lookup yields CDR1 SEHNR and CDR2 FQNEAQ (reference sequence). The CDR3 region is CASSVTGDQPQHF. The CDR3 nucleotides read TGTGCCAGCAGCGTCACAGGGGATCAGCCCCAGCATTTT. Variable domain in full (rest from reference TRBV7-9 and TRBJ1-5): DTGVSQNPRHKITKRGQNVTFRCDPISEHNRLYWYRQTLGQGPEFLTYFQNEAQLEKSRLLSDRFSAERPKGSFSTLEIQRTEQGDSAMYLCASSVTGDQPQHFGDGTRLSIL.

The gene calls are TRBV5-4 and TRBJ2-1, with D hard to call. Germline loops: CDR1 SGHNT, CDR2 YYREEE (reference sequence). The CDR3 length is 13 residues. V lost 3 bases and J 3 bases, leaving 7 bases between the germline ends. DNA for the CDR3: TGTGCCAGCAGCTCGACTGGCTACAATGAGCAGTTCTTC. Translation: CASSSTGYNEQFF.

This chain connects TRBV6-1 to TRBJ2-6, with D possibly being TRBD1 or TRBD2 (5 bases each). The CDR3 is made up of 15 amino acids. Between the trimmed V and J ends, which lost 6 bases and 0 bases, there was a span of 9 bases. In germline, CDR1 is MNHNS, CDR2 SASEGT. For the CDR3, the DNA is TGTGCCAGCAGCCCGGGGCGCTCTGGGGCCAACGTCCTGACTTTC. Translation: CASSPGRSGANVLTF.

The chain joins TRBV5-1 to TRBJ2-7, with 11 positions matching TRBD2. The V and J ends lost 4 bases and 2 bases, in that order; junction bases with no gene match: 2. CDR1 is SGHRS, CDR2 YFSETQ, per germline. The CDR3 loop spans 14 amino acids. The CDR3, as DNA: TGCGCCAGCAGCAATAGCGGGAGGGCCTACGAGCAGTACTTC. Its translation: CASSNSGRAYEQYF.

This clone showed up just a few times. The genes are TRBV25-1 and TRBJ1-1; 8 bases map to TRBD1. The CDR3 covers 14 residues. Trimming took 5 bases from V and 4 from J; bases not matched to a gene: 6. CDR1 MGHDK and CDR2 SYGVNS come from the germline V gene. The CDR3 region is CASSTGQGLTEAFF. The CDR3 DNA reads TGTGCCAGCAGTACAGGACAGGGTCTCACTGAAGCTTTCTTT.

The rearrangement uses TRBV28 and TRBJ2-2; 8 positions match TRBD1. V was clipped by 3 bases and J by 4 bases; unmatched bases: 4. Germline CDR1 and CDR2: MDHEN and SYDVKM. This CDR3 has 15 residues. CDR3 DNA: TGTGCCAGCAGTTTTGTTCAGGGGGCCACCGGGGAGCTGTTTTTT. This translates into CASSFVQGATGELFF.

The chain has TRBV7-8 and TRBJ2-5; 12 bases are a match to TRBD2. Unmatched junction bases numbered 6, after V lost 4 bases and J lost 0 bases. Germline V lookup: CDR1 SGHVS, CDR2 FQNEAQ. CDR3 size: 17 residues. In DNA form, the CDR3 reads TGTGCCAGCAGCTGGCCTCTAGCGGGAGGGAACCAAGAGACCCAGTACTTC. The encoded protein is CASSWPLAGGNQETQYF.

This rearrangement joins TRBV6-6 to TRBJ1-1; D is unresolved. The germline V gene has CDR1 MNHNY and CDR2 SVGAGI (reference sequence). V was clipped by 2 bases and J by 2 bases, with 9 bases between them. The CDR3 consists of 14 residues. The CDR3, as DNA: TGTGCCAGCAGTTACGGGCTGACAAACACTGAAGCTTTCTTT. It codes for CASSYGLTNTEAFF.

CDR3 bases: TGTGCCAGCAGTCACCCCGGGACCCTCCTGAACACTGAAGCTTTCTTT. Encoded protein: CASSHPGTLLNTEAFF. The J gene is TRBJ1-1, the V gene TRBV6-6, with D possibly being TRBD1 (5 bases). Trimming took off 5 bases at V and 0 bases at J, with 16 bases between the two ends. CDR1 is MNHNY, CDR2 SVGAGI, per germline (reference sequence). The CDR3 has 16 amino acids.

This rearrangement joins TRBV4-2 to TRBJ2-2; TRBD2 matches 8 bases. With V trimmed by 4 bases and J by 7 bases, 5 bases remained unmatched. There are 14 residues in the CDR3. Germline V gene data show CDR1 as LGHNA and CDR2 as YNFKEQ. The CDR3 DNA reads TGTGCCAGCAGCCCGGGACTAGTCGGCGGGGAGCTGTTTTTT. Amino acids: CASSPGLVGGELFF.

This chain links TRBV28 with TRBJ2-2, with 7 bases matching TRBD1. V was clipped by 3 bases and J by 5 bases; unmatched bases: 9. CDR1 and CDR2 from the germline V gene are MDHEN and SYDVKM. The CDR3 is made up of 16 amino acids. The CDR3 nucleotides are TGTGCCAGCAGTTTGTACCGACAGGGTGGAACCGGGGAGCTGTTTTTT. Protein sequence: CASSLYRQGGTGELFF.

The chain is built from TRBV13 and TRBJ2-5; 7 bases agree with TRBD2. V shed 0 bases, J shed 11 bases, and the junction held 9 bases outside the gene matches. CDR3 length: 14 amino acids. Germline CDR1 and CDR2: PRHDT and FYEKMQ (reference sequence). CDR3 loop: CASSLGAGDPEQYF. The DNA of the CDR3 is TGTGCCAGCAGCTTAGGGGCGGGAGATCCGGAGCAGTACTTC.

V and J are TRBV7-9 and TRBJ1-1; D is possibly TRBD1 (6 bases). Trimming took off 5 bases at V and 11 bases at J, with 24 bases between the two ends. The CDR3 runs to 15 residues. Germline V gives CDR1 SEHNR, CDR2 FQNEAQ (reference sequence). CDR3 region: CASSRPLRGETMAFF. The CDR3, as DNA: TGTGCCAGCAGCCGCCCCCTTAGGGGGGAGACCATGGCTTTCTTT.

CDR3 sequence: CASSLEGPDYGYTF. The CDR3 DNA sequence: TGTGCCAGCAGTTTGGAGGGGCCGGACTATGGCTACACCTTC. The V and J genes are TRBV2 and TRBJ1-2; D is possibly TRBD1 (5 bases). CDR3 length equals 14 residues. Germline lookup yields CDR1 SNHLY and CDR2 FYNNEI. Trimming left V 5 bases short and J 3 bases short, with 13 bases between.

This clone showed up just a few times. V is TRBV19 and J is TRBJ1-5, with D possibly TRBD1 on 5 matching bases. CDR1 and CDR2 (germline): LNHDA, SQIVND (reference sequence). The CDR3 spans 13 residues. V was pared by 7 bases and J by 3 bases, with 10 bases between. In DNA, the CDR3 is TGTGCCAGTATACGGGACTACAATCAGCCCCAGCATTTT. This encodes CASIRDYNQPQHF.

The chain carries TRBV5-1 and TRBJ1-2; tentatively, D is TRBD1 (6 bases). V gave up 1 base and J gave up 5 bases, with 9 bases separating them. The CDR3 has 13 amino acids. Germline V gene lookup returns CDR1 SGHRS and CDR2 YFSETQ. The CDR3 reads CASSLTGFYGYTF. DNA for the CDR3: TGCGCCAGCAGCTTGACAGGGTTTTATGGCTACACCTTC.

This clone occurred once. This may be a read error, as it is one base from a much larger clone. Other DNA sequences in this sample translate to the same CDR3. The chain couples TRBV19 to TRBJ2-5; tentatively, D is TRBD1 (6 bases). Germline V lookup: CDR1 LNHDA, CDR2 SQIVND (reference sequence). The V end was cut by 5 bases, the J end by 4 bases, with 11 bases between. The CDR3 extends over 13 amino acids. CDR3 sequence: CASSWGQGETQYF. CDR3 sequence (DNA): TGTGCCAGTAGTTGGGGGCAGGGAGAGACCCAGTACTTC.